A single T cell receptor beta chain is shown here with its context. Its specificity is not known. Profiling relied on immunoSEQ multiplex PCR, and the TCRdb table lists in-frame clones only, not all of them. Here the sample spans 98,000 or so clones, 70% to 90% being singletons. Losses at the gene ends were 5 bases for V and 3 bases for J; bases not matched to a gene: 13. The germline gives CDR1 SGHNT, CDR2 YENEEA. The length of the CDR3 is 16 residues. The record originates from a study of T cell responses to AZD1222 COVID-19 vaccine. Study-level background: Second doses were pooled across both intervals (about 4 or about 12 weeks).

Findings and limits, study-wide: The sample set comprised mostly white British donors with more females, and clonal diversity was possibly underestimated. The CD4 TCRs associated with vaccination extended across spike and predominated at 160-218 and 743-854.

The receptor comes from an adult in good health. The sample in question was peripheral blood, obtained on day 0 of AZD1222 vaccination. The chain uses TRBV11-3 and TRBJ2-7; 7 bases are shared with TRBD1. Written as DNA, the CDR3 is TGTGCCAGCAGCCTCGCACCCGGGACAGTGAACTACGAGCAGTACTTC. It specifies CASSLAPGTVNYEQYF.